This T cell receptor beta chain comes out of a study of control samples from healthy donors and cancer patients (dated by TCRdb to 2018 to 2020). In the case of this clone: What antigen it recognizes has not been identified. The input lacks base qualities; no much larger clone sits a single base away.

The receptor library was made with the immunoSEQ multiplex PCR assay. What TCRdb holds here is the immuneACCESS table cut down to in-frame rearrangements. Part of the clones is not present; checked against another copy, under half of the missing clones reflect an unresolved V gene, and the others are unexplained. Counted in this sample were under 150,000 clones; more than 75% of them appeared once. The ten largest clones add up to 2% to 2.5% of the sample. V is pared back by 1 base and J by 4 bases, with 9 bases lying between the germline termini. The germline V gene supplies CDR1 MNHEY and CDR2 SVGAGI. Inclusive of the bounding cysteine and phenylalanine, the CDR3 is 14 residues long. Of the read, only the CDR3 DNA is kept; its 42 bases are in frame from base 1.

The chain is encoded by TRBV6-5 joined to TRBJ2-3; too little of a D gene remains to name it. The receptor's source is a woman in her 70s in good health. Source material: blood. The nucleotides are TGTGCCAGCAGTTACTACGGTACAGCAGATACGCAGTATTTT. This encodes CASSYYGTADTQYF.